This T cell receptor (beta chain) came from a study of shared clonotypes between healthy human individuals. General study points: The study found lower generation probabilities in non-shared clonotypes than in those shared by all four donors. There were few donors, and this limited the genetic and exposure-history diversity represented.

Details on this clone: The antigen remains undetermined.

On sorted subsets, replicate PCRs used 200 to 250 ng DNA, or roughly 30,000 T cell genomes. TCRdb's copy holds only in-frame clones and misses some; the assay was immunoSEQ multiplex PCR. The profile shows about 1.5 million clones, around 97% of them singletons. The study separated CD4+ cells into CD45RA+ naive and CD45RA-negative memory subsets. Germline CDR1 is SGHAT and CDR2 is FQNNGV. V shed 0 bases and J 5 bases; nucleotides not matched to a gene: 11. The CDR3 has 17 amino acids. The sequenced material came from naive CD4+ T cells sorted from blood. As for subset: CD45RA+ positively selected. This TCR derives from a man aged 25-40 years in good health. The chain couples TRBV11-2 to TRBJ2-7; TRBD1 matches 9 bases. CDR3 in DNA: TGTGCCAGCAGCTTAGACCCAGACAGGGGGAGAATCGACGAGCAGTACTTC. Translating gives CASSLDPDRGRIDEQYF.